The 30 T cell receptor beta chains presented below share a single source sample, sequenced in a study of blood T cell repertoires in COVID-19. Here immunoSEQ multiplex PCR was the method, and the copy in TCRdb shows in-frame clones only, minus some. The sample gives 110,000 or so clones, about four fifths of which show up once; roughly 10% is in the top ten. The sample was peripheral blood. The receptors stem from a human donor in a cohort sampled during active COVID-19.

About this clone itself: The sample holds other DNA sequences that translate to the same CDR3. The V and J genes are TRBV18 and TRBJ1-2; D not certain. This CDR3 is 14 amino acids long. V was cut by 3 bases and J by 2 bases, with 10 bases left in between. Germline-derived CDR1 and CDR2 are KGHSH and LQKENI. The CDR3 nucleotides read TGTGCCAGCTCACCTGCCGCCAGGAACTATGGCTACACCTTC. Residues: CASSPAARNYGYTF.

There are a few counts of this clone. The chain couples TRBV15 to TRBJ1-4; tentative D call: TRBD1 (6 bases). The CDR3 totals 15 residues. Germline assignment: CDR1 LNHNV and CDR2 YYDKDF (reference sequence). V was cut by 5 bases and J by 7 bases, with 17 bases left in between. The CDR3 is CATSGTRGAGEKLFF. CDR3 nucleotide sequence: TGTGCCACCAGCGGGACGCGGGGGGCAGGTGAAAAACTGTTTTTT.

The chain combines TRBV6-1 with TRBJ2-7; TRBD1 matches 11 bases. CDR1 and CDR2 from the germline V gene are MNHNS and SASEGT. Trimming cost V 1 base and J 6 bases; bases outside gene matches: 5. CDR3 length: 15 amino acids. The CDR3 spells CASSEGHGTGGEQYF. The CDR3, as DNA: TGTGCCAGCAGTGAAGGCCACGGGACAGGGGGCGAGCAGTACTTC.

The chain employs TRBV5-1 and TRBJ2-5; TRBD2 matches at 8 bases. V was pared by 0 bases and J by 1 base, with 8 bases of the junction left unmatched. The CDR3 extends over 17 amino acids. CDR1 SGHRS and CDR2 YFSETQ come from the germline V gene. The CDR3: CASSLAGSGASQETQYF. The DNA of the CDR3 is TGCGCCAGCAGCTTGGCTGGTAGCGGGGCGTCCCAAGAGACCCAGTACTTC.

The CDR3 protein is CASSRGQSSSYNEQFF. The CDR3 DNA sequence: TGTGCCAGCAGCCGGGGACAGTCGAGCTCCTACAATGAGCAGTTCTTC. The chain carries TRBV7-9 and TRBJ2-1; 7 positions match TRBD1. Germline values: CDR1 SEHNR, CDR2 FQNEAQ (reference sequence). Trimming cost V 5 bases and J 0 bases; bases outside gene matches: 7. This CDR3 is 16 amino acids long.

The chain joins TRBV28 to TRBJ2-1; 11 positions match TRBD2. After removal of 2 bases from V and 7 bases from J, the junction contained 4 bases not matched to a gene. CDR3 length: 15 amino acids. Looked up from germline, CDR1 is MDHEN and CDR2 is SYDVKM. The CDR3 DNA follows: TGTGCCAGCAGTTTAATAGCGGGAGGGAAGAATGAGCAGTTCTTC. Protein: CASSLIAGGKNEQFF.

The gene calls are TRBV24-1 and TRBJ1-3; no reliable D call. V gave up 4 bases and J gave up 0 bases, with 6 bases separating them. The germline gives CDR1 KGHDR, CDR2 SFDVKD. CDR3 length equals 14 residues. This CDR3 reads CATSDPSSGNTIYF. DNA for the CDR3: TGTGCCACCAGTGACCCGAGCTCTGGAAACACCATATATTTT.

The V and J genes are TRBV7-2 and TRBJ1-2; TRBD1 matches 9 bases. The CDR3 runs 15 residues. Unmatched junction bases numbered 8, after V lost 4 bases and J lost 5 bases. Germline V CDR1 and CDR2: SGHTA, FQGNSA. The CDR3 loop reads CASSYRDRVGYGYTF. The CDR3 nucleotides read TGTGCCAGCAGCTACCGGGACAGGGTTGGTTATGGCTACACCTTC. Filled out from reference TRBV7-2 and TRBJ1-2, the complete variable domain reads GAGVSQSPSNKVTEKGKDVELRCDPISGHTALYWYRQSLGQGLEFLIYFQGNSAPDKSGLPSDRFSAERTGGSVSTLTIQRTQQEDSAVYLCASSYRDRVGYGYTFGSGTRLTVV.

The CDR3 bases are TGCAGTGCTAGTATCGCGGGAGTCTGGGAGACCCAGTACTTC. This codes for CSASIAGVWETQYF. This sequence joins TRBV20-1 and TRBJ2-5, with 7 positions matching TRBD2. Germline V gene lookup returns CDR1 DFQATT and CDR2 SNEGSKA (reference sequence). The junction had 9 bases not matched to a gene; V was cut back by 3 bases and J by 5 bases. The CDR3 is 14 residues long.

CDR3 DNA sequence: TGTGCCAGCAATAACAGGCGTAACACTGAAGCTTTCTTT. Protein sequence: CASNNRRNTEAFF. The chain joins TRBV6-5 to TRBJ1-1; TRBD1 is a possible D gene (5 bases). This CDR3 is 13 amino acids long. The V gene's germline CDR1 is MNHEY and CDR2 SVGAGI. Trimming pared 7 bases from V and 2 bases from J, leaving 11 bases between.

CDR3 sequence: CASSPAGSNYNEQFF. Here the CDR3 DNA reads TGTGCCAGCAGCCCGGCCGGGTCCAATTACAATGAGCAGTTCTTC. J is TRBJ2-1 and V is TRBV28; D not resolved. The V end was cut by 6 bases, the J end by 4 bases, with 16 bases between. CDR3 length: 15 amino acids. The germline V gene encodes CDR1 MDHEN and CDR2 SYDVKM.

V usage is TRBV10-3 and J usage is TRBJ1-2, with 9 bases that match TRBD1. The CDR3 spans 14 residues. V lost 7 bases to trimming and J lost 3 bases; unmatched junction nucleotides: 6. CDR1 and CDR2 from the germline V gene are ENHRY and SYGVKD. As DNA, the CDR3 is TGTGCCATCAAGCGGGACAGGGACGACTATGGCTACACCTTC. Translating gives CAIKRDRDDYGYTF.

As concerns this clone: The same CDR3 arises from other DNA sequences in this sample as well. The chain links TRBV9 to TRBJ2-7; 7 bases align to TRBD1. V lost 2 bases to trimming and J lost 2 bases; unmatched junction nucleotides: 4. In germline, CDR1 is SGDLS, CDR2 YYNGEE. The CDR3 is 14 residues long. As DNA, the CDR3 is TGTGCCAGCAGCGTTGGGGACAGTCCCTACGAGCAGTACTTC. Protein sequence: CASSVGDSPYEQYF. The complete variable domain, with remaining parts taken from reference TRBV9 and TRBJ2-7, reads DSGVTQTPKHLITATGQRVTLRCSPRSGDLSVYWYQQSLDQGLQFLIQYYNGEERAKGNILERFSAQQFPDLHSELNLSSLELGDSALYFCASSVGDSPYEQYFGPGTRLTVT.

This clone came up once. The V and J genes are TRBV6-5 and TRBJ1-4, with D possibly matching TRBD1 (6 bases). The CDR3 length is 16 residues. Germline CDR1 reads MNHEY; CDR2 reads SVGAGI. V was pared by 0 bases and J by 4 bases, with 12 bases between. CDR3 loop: CASSYSNRAYNEKLFF. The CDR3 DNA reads TGTGCCAGCAGTTACTCAAACAGGGCCTATAATGAAAAACTGTTTTTT.

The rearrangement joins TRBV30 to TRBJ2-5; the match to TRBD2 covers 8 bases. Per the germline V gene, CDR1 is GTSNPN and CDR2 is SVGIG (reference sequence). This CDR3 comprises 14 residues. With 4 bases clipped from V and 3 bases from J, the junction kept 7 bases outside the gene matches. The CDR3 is CAWNSGAGEETQYF. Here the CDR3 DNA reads TGTGCCTGGAATAGCGGAGCGGGGGAAGAGACCCAGTACTTC.

CDR3 amino acids: CASSSGLEQFF. The CDR3, as DNA: TGTGCCAGCAGCTCGGGACTAGAGCAGTTCTTC. This chain connects TRBV9 to TRBJ2-1, with TRBD2 matching 7 bases. The germline CDR1 and CDR2 sequences are SGDLS and YYNGEE. V dropped 4 bases and J dropped 10; count of bases not matched to a gene: 2. This CDR3 region has 11 residues.

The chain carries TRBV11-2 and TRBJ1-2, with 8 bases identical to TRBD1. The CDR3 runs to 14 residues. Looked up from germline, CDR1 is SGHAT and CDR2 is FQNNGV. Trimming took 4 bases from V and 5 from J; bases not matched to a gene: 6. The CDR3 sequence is CASSSGGEGYGYTF. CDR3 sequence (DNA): TGTGCCAGCAGCTCAGGGGGCGAGGGATATGGCTACACCTTC.

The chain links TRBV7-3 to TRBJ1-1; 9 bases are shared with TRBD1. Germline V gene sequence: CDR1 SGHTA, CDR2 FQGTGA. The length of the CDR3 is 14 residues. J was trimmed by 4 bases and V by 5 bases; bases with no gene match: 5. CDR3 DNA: TGTGCCAGCAGCCAACAGGGGGCGCGCACTGAAGCTTTCTTT. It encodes CASSQQGARTEAFF.

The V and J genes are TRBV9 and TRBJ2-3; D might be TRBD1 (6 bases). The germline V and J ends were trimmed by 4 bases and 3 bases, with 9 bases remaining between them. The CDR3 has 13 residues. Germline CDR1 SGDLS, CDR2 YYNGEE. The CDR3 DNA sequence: TGTGCCAGCAGCTCAGGGGATACAGATACGCAGTATTTT. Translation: CASSSGDTDTQYF. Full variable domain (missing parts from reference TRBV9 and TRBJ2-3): DSGVTQTPKHLITATGQRVTLRCSPRSGDLSVYWYQQSLDQGLQFLIQYYNGEERAKGNILERFSAQQFPDLHSELNLSSLELGDSALYFCASSSGDTDTQYFGPGTRLTVL.

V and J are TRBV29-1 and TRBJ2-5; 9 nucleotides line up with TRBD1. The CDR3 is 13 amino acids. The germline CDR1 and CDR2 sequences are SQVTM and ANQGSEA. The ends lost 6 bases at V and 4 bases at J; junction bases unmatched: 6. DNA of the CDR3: TGCAGCGTGGGGGGACAGGGTGGAGAGACCCAGTACTTC. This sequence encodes CSVGGQGGETQYF.

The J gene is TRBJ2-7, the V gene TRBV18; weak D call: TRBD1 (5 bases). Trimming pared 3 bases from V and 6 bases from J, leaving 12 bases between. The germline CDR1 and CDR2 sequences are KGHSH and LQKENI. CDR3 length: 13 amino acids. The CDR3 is CASSPAQGFEQYF. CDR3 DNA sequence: TGTGCCAGCTCACCGGCCCAGGGCTTCGAGCAGTACTTC.

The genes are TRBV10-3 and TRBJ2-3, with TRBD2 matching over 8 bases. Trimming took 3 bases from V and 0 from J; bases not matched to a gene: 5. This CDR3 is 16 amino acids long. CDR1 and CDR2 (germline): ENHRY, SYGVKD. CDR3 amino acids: CAISEGSGMSTDTQYF. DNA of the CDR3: TGTGCCATCAGTGAAGGTAGCGGGATGAGCACAGATACGCAGTATTTT.

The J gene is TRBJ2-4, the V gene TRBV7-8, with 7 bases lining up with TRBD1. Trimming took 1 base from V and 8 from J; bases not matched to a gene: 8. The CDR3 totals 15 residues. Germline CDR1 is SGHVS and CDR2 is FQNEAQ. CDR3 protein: CASSLESTGSYIQYF. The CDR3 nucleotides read TGTGCCAGCAGCTTAGAATCGACAGGGTCTTACATTCAGTACTTC.

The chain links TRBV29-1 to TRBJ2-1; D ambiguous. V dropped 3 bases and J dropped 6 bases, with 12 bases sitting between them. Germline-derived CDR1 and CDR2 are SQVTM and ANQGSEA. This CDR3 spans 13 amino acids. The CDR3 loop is CSVEGPIGNEQFF. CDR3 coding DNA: TGCAGCGTTGAGGGCCCAATCGGCAATGAGCAGTTCTTC.

The CDR3: CASSEAGRTGELFF. The CDR3, as DNA: TGTGCCAGCAGTGAAGCAGGGAGGACCGGGGAGCTGTTTTTT. V gene TRBV25-1 combines with J gene TRBJ2-2; a possible D gene is TRBD2 (6 bases). This CDR3 spans 14 amino acids. Germline V lookup: CDR1 MGHDK, CDR2 SYGVNS. V was pared by 2 bases and J by 5 bases, with 9 bases between.

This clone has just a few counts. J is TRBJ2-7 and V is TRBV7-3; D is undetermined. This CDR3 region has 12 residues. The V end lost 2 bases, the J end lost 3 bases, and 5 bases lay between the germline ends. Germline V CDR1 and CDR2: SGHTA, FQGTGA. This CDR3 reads CASSLPGYEQYF. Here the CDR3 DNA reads TGTGCCAGCAGCTTACCAGGCTACGAGCAGTACTTC.

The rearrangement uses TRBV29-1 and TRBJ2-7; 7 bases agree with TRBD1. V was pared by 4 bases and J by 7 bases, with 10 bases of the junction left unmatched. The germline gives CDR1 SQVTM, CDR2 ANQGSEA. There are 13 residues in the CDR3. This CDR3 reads CSVVGQANWEQYF. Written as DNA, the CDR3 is TGCAGCGTTGTAGGACAGGCGAACTGGGAGCAGTACTTC.

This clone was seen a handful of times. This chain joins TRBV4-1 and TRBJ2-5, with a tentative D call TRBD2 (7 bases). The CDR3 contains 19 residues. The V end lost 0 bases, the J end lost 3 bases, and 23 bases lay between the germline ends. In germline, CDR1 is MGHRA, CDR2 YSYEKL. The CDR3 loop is CASSQDIERGAEKKETQYF. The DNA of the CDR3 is TGCGCCAGCAGCCAAGATATCGAACGGGGGGCCGAGAAAAAAGAGACCCAGTACTTC.

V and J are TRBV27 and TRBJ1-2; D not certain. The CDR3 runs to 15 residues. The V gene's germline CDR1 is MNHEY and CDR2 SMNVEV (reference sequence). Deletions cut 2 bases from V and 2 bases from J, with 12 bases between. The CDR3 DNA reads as TGTGCCAGCAGTTTAGTGGGCGTCCAAAACTATGGCTACACCTTC. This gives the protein CASSLVGVQNYGYTF.

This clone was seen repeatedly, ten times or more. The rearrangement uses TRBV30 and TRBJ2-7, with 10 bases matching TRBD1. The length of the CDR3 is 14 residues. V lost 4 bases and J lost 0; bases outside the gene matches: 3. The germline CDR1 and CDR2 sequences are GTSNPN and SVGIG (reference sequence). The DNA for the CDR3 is TGTGCCTGGAAAGGACAGGGGGTCTCCTACGAGCAGTACTTC. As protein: CAWKGQGVSYEQYF.